This entry describes one T cell receptor (beta chain). What it recognizes is unknown. This CDR3 has 15 residues. V lost 5 bases, J lost 1 base, and 13 bases lay in between. From germline, CDR1 is SGHDT and CDR2 YYEEEE. These data belong to a study of T cell responses to AZD1222 COVID-19 vaccine. Whole-study results and caveats: The reported proportion of spike-specific TCRs targeting unmutated variant regions was nearly half. Baseline antibody screening turned up just six or seven seropositive AZD1222 recipients.

Using immunoSEQ multiplex PCR, the repertoire was profiled, and TCRdb retains in-frame clones only, with some absent. There are about 110,000 clones in the sample; roughly 87% occur only once, and 9.5% to 15% lies in the top ten. The sample in question was peripheral blood, obtained on day 0 of MenACWY control vaccination. J is TRBJ2-1 and V is TRBV5-6; D is perhaps TRBD2 (5 bases). This clonotype was sampled from an adult in good health. CDR3 sequence (DNA): TGTGCCAGCAGTTGGACCGGACTGTCCTACAATGAGCAGTTCTTC. Translating gives CASSWTGLSYNEQFF.